These 21 T cell receptor beta chains originate from one sample sequenced in a study of monozygotic twins with inflammatory bowel disease. TCRdb reprocessed the 5' RACE reads, with one entry per CDR3 protein and no DNA. The sample totals over 150,000 distinct CDR3 sequences. Sequencing was done on a sample of blood. These receptors all come from a human donor with ulcerative colitis or Crohn's disease, or a healthy co-twin of an affected twin (not recorded which).

The chain employs TRBV5-1 and TRBJ2-1; without DNA, the TCRdb call of TRBD2 cannot be checked. This CDR3 has 19 residues. Germline CDR1 and CDR2: SGHRS and YFSETQ. The CDR3 protein is CASSFSPPTTSPYGNEQFF.

The CDR3 loop reads CASSLTGVNQPQHF. This sequence joins TRBV5-1 and TRBJ1-5; absent DNA, TCRdb's TRBD1 call cannot be checked. CDR1 and CDR2 from the germline V gene are SGHRS and YFSETQ. The CDR3 extends over 14 amino acids.

The V gene is TRBV24-1, the J gene TRBJ1-2; no DNA is available, so the TRBD1 call from TCRdb remains unchecked. Looked up from germline, CDR1 is KGHDR and CDR2 is SFDVKD. The CDR3 totals 15 residues. CDR3 sequence reads: CATSDPGTGGGGYTF.

The chain employs TRBV14 and TRBJ2-2; as DNA is missing, the TRBD1 call by TCRdb cannot be tested. The CDR3 consists of 16 residues. CDR1 SGHDN and CDR2 FVKESK come from the germline V gene. The CDR3 spells CASSQIGTGYTGELFF. The whole variable domain, filled in from reference TRBV14 and TRBJ2-2, reads EAGVTQFPSHSVIEKGQTVTLRCDPISGHDNLYWYRRVMGKEIKFLLHFVKESKQDESGMPNNRFLAERTGGTYSTLKVQPAELEDSGVYFCASSQIGTGYTGELFFGEGSRLTVL.

The rearrangement uses TRBV29-1 and TRBJ2-2; the D call from TCRdb, TRBD1, cannot be confirmed without DNA. This CDR3 has 15 residues. The germline CDR1 and CDR2 sequences are SQVTM and ANQGSEA. The CDR3 protein is CSVEGQPRGTGELFF.

The chain recombines TRBV21-1 with TRBJ2-1; the D gene TCRdb calls, TRBD1, cannot be checked with no DNA. TRBV21-1 is given as a pseudogene. This CDR3 has 15 residues. This CDR3 reads CAWAASRRSYNEQFF.

J is TRBJ2-7 and V is TRBV29-1; the D call of TRBD1 rests on TCRdb alone, since no DNA is present to check it. Per the germline V gene, CDR1 is SQVTM and CDR2 is ANQGSEA. The length of the CDR3 is 15 residues. CDR3 residues: CSGFGTGGIAYEQYF.

The chain is built from TRBV7-6 and TRBJ1-3. The CDR3 length is 15 residues. Germline CDR1 reads SGHVS; CDR2 reads FNYEAQ. The CDR3 reads CASSLGRDSGNTIYF. The full variable domain, with the rest looked up from reference TRBV7-6 and TRBJ1-3, is GAGVSQSPRYKVTKRGQDVALRCDPISGHVSLYWYRQALGQGPEFLTYFNYEAQQDKSGLPNDRFSAERPEGSISTLTIQRTEQRDSAMYRCASSLGRDSGNTIYFGEGSWLTVV.

This CDR3 is CSARWSGPLNSPLHF. The chain recombines TRBV20-1 with TRBJ1-6. Germline values: CDR1 DFQATT, CDR2 SNEGSKA (reference sequence). The CDR3 has 15 amino acids.

The chain is built from TRBV19 and TRBJ1-1. This CDR3 is built from 14 residues. Germline loops: CDR1 LNHDA, CDR2 SQIVND (reference sequence). The CDR3 spells CAAKSNGEVAEAFF.

V usage is TRBV7-2 and J usage is TRBJ2-1; as DNA is missing, the TRBD2 call by TCRdb cannot be tested. This CDR3 comprises 15 residues. The germline CDR1 and CDR2 sequences are SGHTA and FQGNSA. The chain's CDR3 is CASSLGASRLNEQFF. The variable domain in full, with the rest retrieved from reference TRBV7-2 and TRBJ2-1, is GAGVSQSPSNKVTEKGKDVELRCDPISGHTALYWYRQSLGQGLEFLIYFQGNSAPDKSGLPSDRFSAERTGGSVSTLTIQRTQQEDSAVYLCASSLGASRLNEQFFGPGTRLTVL.

This chain joins TRBV5-1 and TRBJ2-1. Germline lookup yields CDR1 SGHRS and CDR2 YFSETQ. The CDR3 runs to 13 residues. CDR3 sequence: CASSLMVQDEQFF.

The gene calls are TRBV7-8 and TRBJ1-2; TCRdb returns TRBD1, unconfirmable since there is no DNA. The CDR3 sequence is 16 residues long. CDR1 SGHVS and CDR2 FQNEAQ come from the germline V gene. CDR3 sequence reads: CASSLVSGTGEGGYTF.

J is TRBJ1-5 and V is TRBV4-1. The CDR3 extends over 14 amino acids. The germline CDR1 and CDR2 sequences are MGHRA and YSYEKL. The CDR3 sequence: CASSQTTENQPQHF.

This chain links TRBV5-4 with TRBJ2-3; TCRdb designates TRBD2, a call that cannot be tested without DNA. The CDR3 has 17 amino acids. Germline loops: CDR1 SGHNT, CDR2 YYREEE (reference sequence). The CDR3 region is CASSPIAGGPPTDTQYF.

This chain joins TRBV10-1 and TRBJ2-1; TCRdb proposes TRBD2, but this gene call is untestable without DNA. The CDR3 covers 14 residues. Per germline, CDR1 WNHNN and CDR2 SYGVQD (reference sequence). The CDR3 region is CASSRTSLGGEQFF.

The chain carries TRBV7-8 and TRBJ2-7. This CDR3 has 14 residues. Looked up from germline, CDR1 is SGHVS and CDR2 is FQNEAQ. This CDR3 reads CASSLGVGPYEQYF.

The chain uses TRBV25-1 and TRBJ2-2; TCRdb proposes TRBD2, but this gene call is untestable without DNA. CDR1 is MGHDK and CDR2 is SYGVNS in the germline V gene. The length of the CDR3 is 17 residues. The CDR3 region is CASSEFGLAGGPGELFF.

The chain recombines TRBV18 with TRBJ2-1. CDR3 length equals 16 residues. The V gene's germline CDR1 is KGHSH and CDR2 LQKENI. CDR3: CASSPPGGGLSNEQFF.

The CDR3: CASSFEGGGIDTGELFF. The chain links TRBV5-1 to TRBJ2-2; no DNA is available, so the TRBD1 call from TCRdb remains unchecked. The CDR3 extends over 17 amino acids. CDR1 and CDR2 from the germline V gene are SGHRS and YFSETQ.

The genes are TRBV11-2 and TRBJ1-1; TCRdb's D gene call, TRBD1, goes unchecked for lack of DNA. The germline gives CDR1 SGHAT, CDR2 FQNNGV. The CDR3 is 14 residues long. CDR3 loop: CASSSLWADTEAFF.